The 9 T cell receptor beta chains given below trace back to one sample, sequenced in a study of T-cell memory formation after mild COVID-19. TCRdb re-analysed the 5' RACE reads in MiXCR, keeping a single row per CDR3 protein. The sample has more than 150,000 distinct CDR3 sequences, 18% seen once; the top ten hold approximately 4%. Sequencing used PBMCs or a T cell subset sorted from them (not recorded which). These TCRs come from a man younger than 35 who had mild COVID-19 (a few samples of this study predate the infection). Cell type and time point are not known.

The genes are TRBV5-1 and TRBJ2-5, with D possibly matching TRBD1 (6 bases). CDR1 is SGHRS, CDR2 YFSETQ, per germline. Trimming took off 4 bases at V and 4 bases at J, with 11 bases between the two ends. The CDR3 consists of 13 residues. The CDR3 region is CASSTGYPETQYF. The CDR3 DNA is TGCGCCAGCAGCACAGGGTATCCAGAGACCCAGTACTTC.

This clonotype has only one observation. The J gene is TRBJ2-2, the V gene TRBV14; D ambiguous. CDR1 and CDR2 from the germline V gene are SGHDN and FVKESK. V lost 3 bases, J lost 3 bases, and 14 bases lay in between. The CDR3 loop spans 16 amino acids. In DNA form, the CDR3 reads TGTGCCAGCAGCCAGGGTCAGAGAGATCACACCGGGGAGCTGTTTTTT. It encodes CASSQGQRDHTGELFF.

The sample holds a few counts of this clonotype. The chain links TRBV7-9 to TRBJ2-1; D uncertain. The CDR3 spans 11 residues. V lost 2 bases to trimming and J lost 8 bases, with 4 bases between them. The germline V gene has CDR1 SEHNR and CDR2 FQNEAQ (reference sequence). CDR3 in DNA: TGTGCCAGCAGCTTATTAGATGAGCAGTTCTTC. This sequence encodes CASSLLDEQFF.

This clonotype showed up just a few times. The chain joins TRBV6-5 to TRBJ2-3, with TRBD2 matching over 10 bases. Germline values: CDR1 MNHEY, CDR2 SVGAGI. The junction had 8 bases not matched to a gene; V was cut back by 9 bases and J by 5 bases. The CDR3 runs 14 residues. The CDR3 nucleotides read TGTGCCAGTCGGCCGGGACTAGCGATAGATACGCAGTATTTT. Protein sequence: CASRPGLAIDTQYF.

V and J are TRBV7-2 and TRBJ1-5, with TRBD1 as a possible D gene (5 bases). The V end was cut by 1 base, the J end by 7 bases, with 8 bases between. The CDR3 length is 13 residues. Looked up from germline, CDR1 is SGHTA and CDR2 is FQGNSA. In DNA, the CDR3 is TGTGCCAGCAGCTTAGACGGGGGACAGCCCCAGCATTTT. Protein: CASSLDGGQPQHF.

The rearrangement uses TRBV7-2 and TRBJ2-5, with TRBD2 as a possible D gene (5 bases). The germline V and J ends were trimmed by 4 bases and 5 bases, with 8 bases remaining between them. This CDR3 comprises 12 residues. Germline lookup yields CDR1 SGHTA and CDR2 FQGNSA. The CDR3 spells CASSSERETQYF. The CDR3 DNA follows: TGTGCCAGCAGCTCTGAGCGGGAGACCCAGTACTTC.

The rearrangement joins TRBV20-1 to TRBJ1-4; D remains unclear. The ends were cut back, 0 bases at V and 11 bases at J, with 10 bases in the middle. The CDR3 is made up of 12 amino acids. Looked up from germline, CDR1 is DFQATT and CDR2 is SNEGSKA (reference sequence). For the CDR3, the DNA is TGCAGTGCTAGAGATCCCACAGCTAAACTGTTTTTT. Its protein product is CSARDPTAKLFF.

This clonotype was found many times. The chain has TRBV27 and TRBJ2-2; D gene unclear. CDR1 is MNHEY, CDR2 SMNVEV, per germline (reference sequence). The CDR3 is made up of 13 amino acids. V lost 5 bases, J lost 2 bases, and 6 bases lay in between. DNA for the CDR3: TGTGCCAGCAGTCCCGTTAACACCGGGGAGCTGTTTTTT. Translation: CASSPVNTGELFF.

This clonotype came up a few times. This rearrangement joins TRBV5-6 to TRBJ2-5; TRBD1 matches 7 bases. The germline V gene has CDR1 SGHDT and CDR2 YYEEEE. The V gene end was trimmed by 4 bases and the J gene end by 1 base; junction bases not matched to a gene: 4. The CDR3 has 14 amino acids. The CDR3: CASSVGTVQETQYF. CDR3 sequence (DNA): TGTGCCAGCAGCGTTGGGACAGTCCAAGAGACCCAGTACTTC.